The clone carrying this T cell receptor (beta chain) was seen only once. Its antigen is unidentified. The sample originates from a study of cytomegalovirus exposure and HLA in healthy donors. General study findings and limits: Earlier findings revealed that most TCR beta V segments proved productive either about 87% or about 30% of the time. Presence/absence analysis assumed near-uniform sequencing depth across donors. Most TCR sequences showed up rarely, but some public TCRs showed up in many donors.

Use of 60 Vbeta and 13 Jbeta primers characterized the PCR. Per the original data handling: Among the unique TCR beta chains that a later analysis counted, around 82 million in all, about 10 million were shared. The method was immunoSEQ multiplex PCR; TCRdb's version includes in-frame clones alone and lacks a portion of them. V and J calls and clone size are those listed in that table; D and trimming were worked out from the DNA. This table has approximately 76,000 clones, around 80% appearing once. Trimming took 0 bases from V and 7 from J, leaving 10 bases between them. The CDR3 has 13 amino acids. CDR1 SGHRS and CDR2 YFSETQ come from the germline V gene.

The sequence was collected from a man between 25 and 39 years old in good health and CMV-seronegative. The chain joins TRBV5-1 to TRBJ1-2; D is undetermined. Material for sequencing was PBMCs. CDR3 nucleotide sequence: TGCGCCAGCAGCTTGGAAGGGCGGGGTGGCTACACCTTC. Amino acid sequence: CASSLEGRGGYTF.